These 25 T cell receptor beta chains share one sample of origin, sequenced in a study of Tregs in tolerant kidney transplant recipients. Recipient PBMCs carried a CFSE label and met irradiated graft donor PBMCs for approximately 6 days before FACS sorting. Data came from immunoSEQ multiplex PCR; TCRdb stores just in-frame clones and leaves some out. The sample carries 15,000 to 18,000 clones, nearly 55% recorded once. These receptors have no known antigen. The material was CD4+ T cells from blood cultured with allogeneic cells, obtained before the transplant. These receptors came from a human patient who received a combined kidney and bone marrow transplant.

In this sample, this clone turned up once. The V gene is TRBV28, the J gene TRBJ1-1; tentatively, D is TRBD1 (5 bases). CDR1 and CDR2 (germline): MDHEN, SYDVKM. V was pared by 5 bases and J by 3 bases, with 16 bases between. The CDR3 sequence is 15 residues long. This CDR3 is CASSAWLAGDTEAFF. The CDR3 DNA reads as TGTGCCAGCAGTGCCTGGTTGGCGGGGGACACTGAAGCTTTCTTT.

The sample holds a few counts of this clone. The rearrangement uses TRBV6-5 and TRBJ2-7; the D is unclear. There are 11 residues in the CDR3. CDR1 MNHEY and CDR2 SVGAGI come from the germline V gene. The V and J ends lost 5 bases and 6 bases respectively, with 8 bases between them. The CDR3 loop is CASSAPVEQYF. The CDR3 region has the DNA TGTGCCAGCAGTGCCCCAGTCGAGCAGTACTTC.

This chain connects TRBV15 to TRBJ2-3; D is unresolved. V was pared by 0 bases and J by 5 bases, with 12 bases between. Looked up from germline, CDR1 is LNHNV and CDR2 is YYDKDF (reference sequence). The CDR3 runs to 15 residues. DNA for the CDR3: TGTGCCACCAGCAGAGATCCTATAGTTATAGATACGCAGTATTTT. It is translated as CATSRDPIVIDTQYF.

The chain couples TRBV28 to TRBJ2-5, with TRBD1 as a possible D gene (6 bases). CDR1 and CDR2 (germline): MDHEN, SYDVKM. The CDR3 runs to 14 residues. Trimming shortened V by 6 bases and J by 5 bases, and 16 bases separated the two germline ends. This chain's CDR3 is CASSQPQGWETQYF. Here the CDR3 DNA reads TGTGCCAGCAGCCAACCTCAGGGGTGGGAGACCCAGTACTTC.

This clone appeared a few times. Here the CDR3 DNA reads TGCGCCAGCAACGGGGGGGCCGTGGATACGCAGTATTTT. Protein sequence: CASNGGAVDTQYF. The chain links TRBV5-1 to TRBJ2-3; 8 nucleotides match TRBD2. The CDR3 totals 13 residues. Germline CDR1 and CDR2: SGHRS and YFSETQ. Trimming cost V 6 bases and J 6 bases; bases outside gene matches: 6.

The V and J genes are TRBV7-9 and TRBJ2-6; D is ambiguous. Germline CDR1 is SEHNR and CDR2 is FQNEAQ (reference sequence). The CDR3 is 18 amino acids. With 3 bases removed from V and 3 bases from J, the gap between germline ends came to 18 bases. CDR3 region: CASSFSMGLSFGANVLTF. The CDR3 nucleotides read TGTGCCAGCAGCTTTTCCATGGGCCTTTCTTTTGGGGCCAACGTCCTGACTTTC.

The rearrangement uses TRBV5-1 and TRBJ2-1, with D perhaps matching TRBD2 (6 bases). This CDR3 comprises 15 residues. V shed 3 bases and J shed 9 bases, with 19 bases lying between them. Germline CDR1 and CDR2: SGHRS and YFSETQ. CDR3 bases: TGCGCCAGCAGCTCAACCGGGCCCCCCGGGGGTGAGCAGTTCTTC. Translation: CASSSTGPPGGEQFF.

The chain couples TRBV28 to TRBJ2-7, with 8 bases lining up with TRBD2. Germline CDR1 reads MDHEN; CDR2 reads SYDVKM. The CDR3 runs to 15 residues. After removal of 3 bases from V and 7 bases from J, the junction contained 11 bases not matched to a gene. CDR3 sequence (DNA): TGTGCCAGCAGTTTGTTAGGAGCGGGGGAAAAGGAGCAGTACTTC. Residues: CASSLLGAGEKEQYF.

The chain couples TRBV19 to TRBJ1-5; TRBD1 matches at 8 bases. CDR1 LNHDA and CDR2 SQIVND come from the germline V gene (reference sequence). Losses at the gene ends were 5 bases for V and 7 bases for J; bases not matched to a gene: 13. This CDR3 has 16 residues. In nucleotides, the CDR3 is TGTGCCAGTAGTCCGAGGACAGGGAAAGTTTTACAGCCCCAGCATTTT. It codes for CASSPRTGKVLQPQHF.

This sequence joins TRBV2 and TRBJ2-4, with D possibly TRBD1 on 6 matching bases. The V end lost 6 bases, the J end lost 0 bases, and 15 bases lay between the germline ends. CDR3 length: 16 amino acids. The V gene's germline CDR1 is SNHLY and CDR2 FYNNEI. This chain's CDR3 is CASRITGKLAKNIQYF. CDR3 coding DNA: TGTGCCAGCAGGATAACAGGGAAACTAGCCAAAAACATTCAGTACTTC.

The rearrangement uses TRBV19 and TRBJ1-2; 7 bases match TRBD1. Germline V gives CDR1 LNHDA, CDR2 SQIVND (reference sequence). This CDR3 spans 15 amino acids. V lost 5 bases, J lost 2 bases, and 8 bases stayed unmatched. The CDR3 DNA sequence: TGTGCCAGTAGTGGTAAGGGACAGTCAAACTATGGCTACACCTTC. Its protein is CASSGKGQSNYGYTF. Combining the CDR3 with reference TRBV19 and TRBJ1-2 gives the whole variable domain DGGITQSPKYLFRKEGQNVTLSCEQNLNHDAMYWYRQDPGQGLRLIYYSQIVNDFQKGDIAEGYSVSREKKESFPLTVTSAQKNPTAFYLCASSGKGQSNYGYTFGSGTRLTVV.

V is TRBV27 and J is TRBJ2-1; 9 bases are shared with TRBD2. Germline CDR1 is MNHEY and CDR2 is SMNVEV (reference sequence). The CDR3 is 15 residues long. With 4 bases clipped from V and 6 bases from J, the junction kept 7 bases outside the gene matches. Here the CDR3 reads CASSSSGRSANEQFF. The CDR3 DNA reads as TGTGCCAGCAGTTCCAGCGGGAGGTCCGCCAATGAGCAGTTCTTC.

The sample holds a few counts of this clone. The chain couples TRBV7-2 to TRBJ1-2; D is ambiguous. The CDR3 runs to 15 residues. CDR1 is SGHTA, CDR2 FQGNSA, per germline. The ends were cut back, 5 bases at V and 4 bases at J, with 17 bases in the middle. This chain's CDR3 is CASSPGPGGGYGYTF. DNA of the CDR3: TGTGCCAGCAGCCCAGGACCGGGAGGAGGCTATGGCTACACCTTC.

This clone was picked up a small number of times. The CDR3 here is CASSRRQGPSYEQYF. CDR3 nucleotide sequence: TGTGCCAGCAGCCGTCGACAGGGACCCTCCTACGAGCAGTACTTC. The rearrangement links TRBV11-3 to TRBJ2-7; 7 bases are a match to TRBD1. The ends lost 5 bases at V and 0 bases at J; junction bases unmatched: 7. Germline V CDR1 and CDR2: SGHNT, YENEEA. The CDR3 has 15 amino acids.

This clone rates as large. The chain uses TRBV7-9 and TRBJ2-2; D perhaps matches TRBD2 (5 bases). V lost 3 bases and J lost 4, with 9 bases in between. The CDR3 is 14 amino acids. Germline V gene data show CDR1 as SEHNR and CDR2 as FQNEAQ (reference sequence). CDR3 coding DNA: TGTGCCAGCAGCTTGGTGCGGGCCACCGGGGAGCTGTTTTTT. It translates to CASSLVRATGELFF.

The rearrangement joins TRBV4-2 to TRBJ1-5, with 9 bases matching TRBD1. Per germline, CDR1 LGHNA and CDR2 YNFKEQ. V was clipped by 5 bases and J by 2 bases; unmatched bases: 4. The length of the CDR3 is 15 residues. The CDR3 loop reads CASSARTGGNQPQHF. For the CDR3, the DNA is TGTGCCAGCAGCGCAAGGACAGGGGGCAATCAGCCCCAGCATTTT.

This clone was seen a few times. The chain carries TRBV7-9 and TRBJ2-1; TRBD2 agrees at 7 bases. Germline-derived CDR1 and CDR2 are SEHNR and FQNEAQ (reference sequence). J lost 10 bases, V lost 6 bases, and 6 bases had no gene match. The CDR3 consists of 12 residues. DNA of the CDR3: TGTGCCAGCAGTTATTTCGGGGGGGAGCAGTTCTTC. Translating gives CASSYFGGEQFF.

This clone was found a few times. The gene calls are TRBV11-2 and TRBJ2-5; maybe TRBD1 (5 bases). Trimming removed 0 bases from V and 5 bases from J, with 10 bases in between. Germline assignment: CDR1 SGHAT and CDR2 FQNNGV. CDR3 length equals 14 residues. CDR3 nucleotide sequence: TGTGCCAGCAGCTTAGAAAGGGGCGCGGAGACCCAGTACTTC. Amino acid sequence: CASSLERGAETQYF.

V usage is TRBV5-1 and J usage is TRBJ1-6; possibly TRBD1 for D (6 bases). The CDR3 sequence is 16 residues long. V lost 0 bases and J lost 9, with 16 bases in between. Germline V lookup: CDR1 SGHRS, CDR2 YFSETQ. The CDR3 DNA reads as TGCGCCAGCAGCTTGGATGTGTGGGGGCCAGGTTCACCCCTCCACTTT. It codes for CASSLDVWGPGSPLHF.

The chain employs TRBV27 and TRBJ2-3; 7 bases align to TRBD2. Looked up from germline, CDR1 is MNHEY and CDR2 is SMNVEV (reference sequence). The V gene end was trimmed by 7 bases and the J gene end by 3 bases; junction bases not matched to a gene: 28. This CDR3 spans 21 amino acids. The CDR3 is CASNPIALKLAGVQGTDTQYF. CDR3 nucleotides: TGTGCCAGCAACCCGATTGCTCTGAAGTTGGCGGGAGTTCAGGGAACAGATACGCAGTATTTT.

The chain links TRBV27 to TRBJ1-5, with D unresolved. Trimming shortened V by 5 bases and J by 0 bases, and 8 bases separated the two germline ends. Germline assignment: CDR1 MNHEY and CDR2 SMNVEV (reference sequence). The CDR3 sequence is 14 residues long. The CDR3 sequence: CASSRSYSNQPQHF. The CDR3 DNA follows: TGTGCCAGCAGTAGATCCTATAGCAATCAGCCCCAGCATTTT.

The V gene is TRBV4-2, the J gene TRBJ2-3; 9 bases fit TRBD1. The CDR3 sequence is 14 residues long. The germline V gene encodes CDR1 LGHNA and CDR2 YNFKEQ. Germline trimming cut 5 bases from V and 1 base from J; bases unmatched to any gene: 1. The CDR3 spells CASSTGGGTDTQYF. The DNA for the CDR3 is TGTGCCAGCAGCACAGGGGGCGGCACAGATACGCAGTATTTT.

CDR3 in DNA: TGCGCCAGCAGCCAACCACGGGACAGCTCTGGAAACACCATATATTTT. It is translated as CASSQPRDSSGNTIYF. The V call is TRBV4-1, the J call TRBJ1-3, with TRBD1 identical over 7 bases. This CDR3 spans 16 amino acids. The J segment lost 0 bases and the V segment lost 2 bases, leaving 4 bases of the junction unmatched. The germline CDR1 and CDR2 sequences are MGHRA and YSYEKL.

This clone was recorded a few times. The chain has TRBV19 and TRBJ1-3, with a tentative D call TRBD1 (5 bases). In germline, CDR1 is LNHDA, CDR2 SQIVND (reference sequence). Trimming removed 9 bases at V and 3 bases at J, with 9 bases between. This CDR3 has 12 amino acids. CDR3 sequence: CASRTFGNTIYF. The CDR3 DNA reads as TGTGCCAGCCGGACATTTGGAAACACCATATATTTT.

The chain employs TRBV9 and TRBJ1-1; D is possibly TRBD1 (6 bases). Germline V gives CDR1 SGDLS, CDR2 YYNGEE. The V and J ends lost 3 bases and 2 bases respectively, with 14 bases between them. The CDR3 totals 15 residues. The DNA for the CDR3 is TGTGCCAGCAGCGCCTCTGGGACACCAAACACTGAAGCTTTCTTT. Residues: CASSASGTPNTEAFF. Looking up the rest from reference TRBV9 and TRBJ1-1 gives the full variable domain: DSGVTQTPKHLITATGQRVTLRCSPRSGDLSVYWYQQSLDQGLQFLIQYYNGEERAKGNILERFSAQQFPDLHSELNLSSLELGDSALYFCASSASGTPNTEAFFGQGTRLTVV.